This T cell receptor (beta chain) was documented in a study of cytomegalovirus exposure and HLA in healthy donors. This clone was observed a few times. Germline CDR1 SEHNR, CDR2 FQNEAQ (reference sequence). Unmatched junction bases numbered 8, after V lost 4 bases and J lost 4 bases. The CDR3 extends over 17 amino acids. Use of 60 Vbeta and 13 Jbeta primers characterized the PCR. The assay was immunoSEQ multiplex PCR, and TCRdb's table has in-frame clones only and misses some. The repertoire holds about 140,000 clones, with about 75% as singletons. Sequenced: PBMCs. This receptor was taken from a man under 40 in good health and CMV-seronegative. The chain recombines TRBV7-9 with TRBJ2-3; TRBD2 matches 13 bases. The CDR3 protein is CASSSRTSGSGADTQYF. Written as DNA, the CDR3 is TGTGCCAGCAGCTCGCGGACTAGCGGGAGTGGGGCAGATACGCAGTATTTT.